The present TCR beta chain was sequenced within a study of blood T cell repertoires in COVID-19. About the study: The study drew acute and convalescent COVID-19 samples from the United States, Italy and Spain. Sources were T cells, B-cell-depleted T cells, or PBMCs; the material itself was cDNA or gDNA.

Authors' data handling: Amplifying reference gene primers gave estimates of nucleated cell counts. Repertoires were generated with immunoSEQ multiplex PCR, while TCRdb's copy carries only in-frame clones and drops some. From that table come the V and J calls and clone size; the DNA was used to work out D and trimming. In the table there are just over 250,000 clones, about 87% of which are singletons. CDR1 and CDR2 (germline): SNHLY, FYNNEI. The V end was cut by 3 bases, the J end by 3 bases, with 8 bases between. The CDR3 is 13 residues long. Sequencing was carried out using peripheral blood. This receptor was obtained from a man in his fifties or sixties who had recovered from COVID-19. The genes are TRBV2 and TRBJ1-1; D is possibly TRBD1 (6 bases). The CDR3 loop is CASSDPGDTEAFF. The CDR3, as DNA: TGTGCCAGCAGTGACCCAGGGGACACTGAAGCTTTCTTT. Complete variable domain (other parts from reference TRBV2 and TRBJ1-1): EPEVTQTPSHQVTQMGQEVILRCVPISNHLYFYWYRQILGQKVEFLVSFYNNEISEKSEIFDDQFSVERPDGSNFTLKIRSTKLEDSAMYFCASSDPGDTEAFFGQGTRLTVV.